This T cell receptor (beta chain) was captured in a study of OX40 agonist ivuxolimab in advanced cancers. Study-level points and caveats: At 0.1 to 3.0 mg/kg and by week 6, CD4+ and CD8+ T cells in the blood had expanded clonally.

This CDR3 comprises 15 residues. Trimming took off 3 bases at V and 2 bases at J, with 11 bases between the two ends. Germline V CDR1 and CDR2: SGHAT, FQNNGV. The repertoire was sequenced with immunoSEQ multiplex PCR; TCRdb's copy has only in-frame clones and lacks some. The repertoire has 25,000 to 30,000 clones, 84% of them found once; the top ten carry about 18%. Of note for this clone: Its antigen is undetermined.

The J gene is TRBJ2-1, the V gene TRBV11-2; a possible D gene is TRBD2 (5 bases). This specimen consisted of CD4+ or CD8+ T cells sorted from blood, obtained in a trial of the OX40 agonist ivuxolimab. The TCR originated in an adult with an advanced solid tumor such as melanoma, head and neck, liver or kidney cancer. The CDR3 DNA follows: TGTGCCAGCAGCTTTGCGGAGGAGACCTACAATGAGCAGTTCTTC. This codes for CASSFAEETYNEQFF.